Below, 10 T cell receptor beta chains from the same sample are listed, as sequenced in a study of blood T cell repertoires in COVID-19. Sequencing was performed with immunoSEQ multiplex PCR; in TCRdb, only in-frame clones are kept and a portion is missing. Of over 300,000 clones in the sample, roughly 90% were seen once. Sequencing was done on a sample of peripheral blood. These receptors came from a man aged 18 to 29 with active or convalescent COVID-19.

The rearrangement uses TRBV5-8 and TRBJ2-1; the D gene is possibly TRBD2 (6 bases). This CDR3 comprises 13 residues. CDR1 and CDR2 (germline): SGHTS, YDEGEE. Trimming cost V 7 bases and J 6 bases, with 14 bases left between them. This chain's CDR3 is CASVTGLLNEQFF. CDR3 DNA: TGTGCCAGCGTAACCGGACTACTCAATGAGCAGTTCTTC.

The chain is built from TRBV30 and TRBJ2-7; D ambiguous. This CDR3 has 12 amino acids. Germline V gene data show CDR1 as GTSNPN and CDR2 as SVGIG (reference sequence). Trimming removed 1 base from V and 1 base from J, with 5 bases in between. The CDR3 sequence: CAWSAPSYEQYF. The CDR3 DNA reads TGTGCCTGGAGTGCTCCGTCCTACGAGCAGTACTTC. Full variable domain (remainder filled in from reference TRBV30 and TRBJ2-7): SQTIHQWPATLVQPVGSPLSLECTVEGTSNPNLYWYRQAAGRGLQLLFYSVGIGQISSEVPQNLSASRPQDRQFILSSKKLLLSDSGFYLCAWSAPSYEQYFGPGTRLTVT.

V is TRBV9 and J is TRBJ1-1, with 9 bases identical to TRBD1. The CDR3 contains 14 residues. Trimming at V came to 5 bases and at J to 1 base, leaving 3 bases not matched to a gene. CDR1 and CDR2 from the germline V gene are SGDLS and YYNGEE. The CDR3 region is CASRRQGENTEAFF. DNA for the CDR3: TGTGCCAGCAGAAGACAGGGGGAGAACACTGAAGCTTTCTTT.

The chain is built from TRBV15 and TRBJ2-2, with D possibly TRBD2 on 6 matching bases. The ends were cut back, 5 bases at V and 9 bases at J, with 13 bases in the middle. Germline V gives CDR1 LNHNV, CDR2 YYDKDF (reference sequence). CDR3 size: 13 residues. The CDR3 reads CATSPSGDRELFF. The CDR3 coding sequence is TGTGCCACCAGCCCCTCGGGAGACCGGGAGCTGTTTTTT. The complete variable domain, with remaining parts taken from reference TRBV15 and TRBJ2-2, reads DAMVIQNPRYQVTQFGKPVTLSCSQTLNHNVMYWYQQKSSQAPKLLFHYYDKDFNNEADTPDNFQSRRPNTSFCFLDIRSPGLGDTAMYLCATSPSGDRELFFGEGSRLTVL.

This chain joins TRBV19 and TRBJ2-7; 7 nucleotides align to TRBD2. J was trimmed by 3 bases and V by 8 bases; bases with no gene match: 7. CDR3 length equals 13 residues. CDR1 LNHDA and CDR2 SQIVND come from the germline V gene (reference sequence). CDR3: CASGERGLYEQYF. In DNA form, the CDR3 reads TGTGCCAGTGGAGAGCGGGGCCTCTACGAGCAGTACTTC.

The chain links TRBV5-1 to TRBJ1-1; 7 bases match TRBD1. Germline-derived CDR1 and CDR2 are SGHRS and YFSETQ. The V segment lost 3 bases and the J segment 4 bases; nucleotides outside the gene matches: 3. The CDR3 contains 13 residues. CDR3 sequence: CASSWGQFTEAFF. The CDR3 region has the DNA TGCGCCAGCAGCTGGGGACAGTTCACTGAAGCTTTCTTT.

This chain uses TRBV3-1 (or the pseudogene TRBV3-2) with TRBJ1-4; the match to TRBD1 covers 9 bases. This CDR3 region has 15 residues. Trimming cost V 1 base and J 8 bases; bases outside gene matches: 5. Germline CDR1 and CDR2: LGHDT and YNNKEL (reference sequence). The DNA for the CDR3 is TGTGCCAGCAGCCAAGGGGACAGGGACGAAGAAAAACTGTTTTTT. This translates into CASSQGDRDEEKLFF.

The genes are TRBV20-1 and TRBJ2-1; possibly TRBD2 for D (5 bases). Germline-derived CDR1 and CDR2 are DFQATT and SNEGSKA (reference sequence). The CDR3 consists of 11 residues. V was cut by 6 bases and J by 10 bases, with 13 bases left in between. The CDR3 loop is CSASPPGEQFF. The CDR3 nucleotides are TGCAGTGCAAGCCCCCCGGGAGAGCAGTTCTTC.

The chain links TRBV19 to TRBJ2-4; perhaps TRBD1 as D (6 bases). V was pared by 1 base and J by 3 bases, with 13 bases between. CDR3 length: 16 amino acids. In germline, CDR1 is LNHDA, CDR2 SQIVND (reference sequence). In DNA, the CDR3 is TGTGCCAGTAGTATAGGGGGGCGGGCTTACAAAAACATTCAGTACTTC. It translates to CASSIGGRAYKNIQYF.

The chain recombines TRBV20-1 with TRBJ1-5; D perhaps matches TRBD1 (6 bases). The V and J ends lost 3 bases and 1 base respectively, with 13 bases between them. Germline assignment: CDR1 DFQATT and CDR2 SNEGSKA (reference sequence). This CDR3 is 15 amino acids long. CDR3 amino acids: CSASSGTLSNQPQHF. The DNA for the CDR3 is TGCAGTGCTAGTTCCGGGACACTGAGCAATCAGCCCCAGCATTTT.